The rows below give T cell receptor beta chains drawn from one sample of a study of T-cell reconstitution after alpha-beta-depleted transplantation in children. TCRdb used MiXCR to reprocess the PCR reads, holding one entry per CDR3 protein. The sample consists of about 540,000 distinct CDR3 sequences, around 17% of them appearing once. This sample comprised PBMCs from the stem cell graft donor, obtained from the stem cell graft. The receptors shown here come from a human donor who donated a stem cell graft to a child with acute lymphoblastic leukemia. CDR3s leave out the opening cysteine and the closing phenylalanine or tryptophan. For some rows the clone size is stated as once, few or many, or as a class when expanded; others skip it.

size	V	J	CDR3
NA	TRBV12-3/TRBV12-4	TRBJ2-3	ASSSDRGPQY
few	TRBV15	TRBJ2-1	ATSSGPSRRVFNEQF
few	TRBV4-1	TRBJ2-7	ASSLSVLSFYEQY
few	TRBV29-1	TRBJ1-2	SVEPPSNYGYT
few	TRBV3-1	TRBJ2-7	ASSPGTSYYEQY
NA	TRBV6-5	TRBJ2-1	ASSFGTSDNEQF
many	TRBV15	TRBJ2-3	ATSGPSRADTQY
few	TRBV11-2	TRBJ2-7	ASSLFLAGLDEQY
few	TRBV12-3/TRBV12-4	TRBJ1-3	ASSAGQGVNTIY
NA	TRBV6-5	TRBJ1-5	ASSYEAGYQPQH
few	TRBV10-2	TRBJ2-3	ASSEATSGTDTQY
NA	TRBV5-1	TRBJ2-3	ASSLDGSGGDTQY
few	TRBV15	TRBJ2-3	ATSRETFFTDTQY
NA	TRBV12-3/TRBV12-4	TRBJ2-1	ASPPPGGDWDEQF
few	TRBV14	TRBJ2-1	ASSQGSLLNEQF
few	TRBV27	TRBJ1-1	ASSRQGLGTEAF
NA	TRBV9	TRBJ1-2	ASSVEARTYGYN
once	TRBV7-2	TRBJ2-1	ASSLIQAPYEQF
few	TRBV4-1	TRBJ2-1	ASSQYSPEQF
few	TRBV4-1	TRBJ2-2	ASSQDAGGLLGELF
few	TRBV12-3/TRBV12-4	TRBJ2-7	ASSPKGGTSGAYEQY
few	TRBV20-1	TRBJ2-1	SARDRGLAGGWNEQF
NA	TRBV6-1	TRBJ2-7	ASSRTGQGFPYEQY
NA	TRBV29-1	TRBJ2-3	SVEPSGSGADTQY
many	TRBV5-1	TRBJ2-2	ASSTRTGELF
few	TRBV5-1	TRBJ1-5	ASSLVGDWNQPQH
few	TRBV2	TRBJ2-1	ASSEPGGGVYNEQF
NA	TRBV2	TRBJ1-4	ASSYQETWSGKLF
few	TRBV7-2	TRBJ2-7	ASSARTGWQY
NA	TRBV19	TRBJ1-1	ASSIQTGGEAF
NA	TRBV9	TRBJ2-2	ASSALSGTNTGELF
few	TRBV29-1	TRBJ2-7	SVEFLAGSYEQY
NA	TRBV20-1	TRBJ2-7	SAMPSGRWGYEQY
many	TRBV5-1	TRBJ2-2	ASSLFAGPILNTGELF
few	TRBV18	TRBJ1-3	ASSPLGGADSGNTIY
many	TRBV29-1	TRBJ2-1	SVERTGEQF
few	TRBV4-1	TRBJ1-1	ASRPTLTQGMGTEAF
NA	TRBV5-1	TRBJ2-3	ASSLGGTDRTDTQY
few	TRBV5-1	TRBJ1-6	ASSLLPSGGENSPLH
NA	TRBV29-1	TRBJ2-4	SAETTKNIQY
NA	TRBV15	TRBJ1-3	ATSKRRNSGNTIY
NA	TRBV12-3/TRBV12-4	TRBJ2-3	ASREGEGSTQY
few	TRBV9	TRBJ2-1	ASSARLAGAPNEQF
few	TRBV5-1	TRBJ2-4	ASSLGGIFKNIQY
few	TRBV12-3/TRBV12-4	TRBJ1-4	ASSLTWGEKLF
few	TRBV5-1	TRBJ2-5	ASRTGTGLQETQY
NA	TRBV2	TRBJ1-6	ASSEGRGSNSPLH
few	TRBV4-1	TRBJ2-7	ASGEDSSYEQY
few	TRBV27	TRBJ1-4	ASSLIGGATNEKLF
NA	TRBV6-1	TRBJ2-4	ASVGRLSRGVAKNIQY
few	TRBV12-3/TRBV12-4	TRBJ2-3	ASSLGLNTDTQY
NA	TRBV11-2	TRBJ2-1	ASSLLGIRTSGEYNEQF
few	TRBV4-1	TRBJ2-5	ASSQAERMGVEEIPGQETQY
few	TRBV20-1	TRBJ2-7	SAKTILNYEQY
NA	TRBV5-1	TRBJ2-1	ASNGGTAYNEQF
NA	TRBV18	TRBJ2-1	ASSRGNDEQF